These T cell receptor beta chains were read from a single sample in a study of monozygotic twins with inflammatory bowel disease. TCRdb reprocessed the 5' RACE reads and reports one entry per CDR3 protein, with no DNA. Seen in this sample are over 35,000 distinct CDR3 sequences; the ten most common clones hold about 5%. The material sequenced was blood. These receptors all stem from a human donor with ulcerative colitis or Crohn's disease, or a healthy co-twin of an affected twin (not recorded which). Both conserved end residues are part of each CDR3.

J gene,V gene,CDR3 protein
TRBJ2-2,TRBV24-1,CATSGAVQGYNTGELFF
TRBJ2-2,TRBV3-1,CASSPPVGKSNTGELFF
TRBJ2-2,TRBV29-1,CSVRPLGQDTGELFF
TRBJ2-3,TRBV7-2,CASRKDGLFTDTQYF
TRBJ2-3,TRBV5-5,CASSSEGGTLIADTQYF
TRBJ1-4,TRBV4-3,CASSRQSNEKLFF
TRBJ1-5,TRBV6-6,CASRPGLYQPQHF
TRBJ2-3,TRBV7-8,CASSLRGASTDTQYF
TRBJ1-1,TRBV20-1,CSAREGQNEAFF
TRBJ1-3,TRBV7-2,CASSLGTQTGNTIYF
TRBJ2-7,TRBV5-5,CASSKPAGTSAGEQYF
TRBJ1-2,TRBV20-1,CSARPNGQRDNYGYTF
TRBJ2-7,TRBV6-2/TRBV6-3,CASSYTTGGYEQYF
TRBJ2-1,TRBV2,CASSELAGVDEQFF
TRBJ1-1,TRBV29-1,CSIRQGAMNTEAFF
TRBJ2-7,TRBV14,CASSEGDWRYEQYF